The source of this TCR beta chain is a study of blood T cell repertoires in COVID-19. Cohort placement rested on clinical history that participants reported themselves. In the authors' methods: Estimates of nucleated cell counts were drawn from the amplification of reference gene primers. Clones were sequenced by immunoSEQ multiplex PCR, and TCRdb holds only the in-frame ones, with some missing. The DNA was the basis for D and trimming; V, J and clone size are from that table. The table shows around 300,000 clones, with about 87% occurring only once. V lost 8 bases, J lost 1 base, and 6 bases stayed unmatched. The germline CDR1 and CDR2 sequences are LNHDA and SQIVND (reference sequence). The CDR3 extends over 14 amino acids.

The source is a man younger than 40 who had recovered from COVID-19. Sequences were obtained from PBMCs or T cells enriched from blood (not recorded which). The rearrangement uses TRBV19 and TRBJ1-1; TRBD1 matches at 8 bases. CDR3 DNA sequence: TGTGCCAGTGGTAACAGGGGGTCGAACACTGAAGCTTTCTTT. Residues: CASGNRGSNTEAFF.